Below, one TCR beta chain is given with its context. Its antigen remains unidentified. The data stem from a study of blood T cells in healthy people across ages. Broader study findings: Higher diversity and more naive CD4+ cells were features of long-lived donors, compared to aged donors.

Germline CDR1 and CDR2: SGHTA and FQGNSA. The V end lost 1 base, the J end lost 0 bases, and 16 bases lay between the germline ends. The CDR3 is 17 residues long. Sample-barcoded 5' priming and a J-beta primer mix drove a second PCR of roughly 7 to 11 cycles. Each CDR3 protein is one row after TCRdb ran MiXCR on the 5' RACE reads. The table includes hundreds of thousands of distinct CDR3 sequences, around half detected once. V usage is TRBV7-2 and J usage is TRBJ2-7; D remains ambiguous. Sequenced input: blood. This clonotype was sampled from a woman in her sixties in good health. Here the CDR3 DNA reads TGTGCCAGCAGCTTAGGCATGAGGACCGTTAGCTCCTACGAGCAGTACTTC. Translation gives CASSLGMRTVSSYEQYF.